Presented here are 3 T cell receptor beta chains from one specimen sequenced in a study of vaccination effects on CD4 cells after COVID-19. ViraFEST used viral peptide pools to expand antigen-specific CD4+ T cells before sequencing. Following culture for about ten days, CD4+ T cells were isolated. Each person got two doses of an mRNA SARS-CoV-2 vaccine, BNT162b2 or mRNA-1273. Only in-frame clones appear in the TCRdb table, and some are missing; sequencing was by immunoSEQ multiplex PCR. This table has under 40,000 clones, approximately 76% appearing once. These receptors have no known antigen. The sample was CD4+ T cells from PBMCs cultured with HCoV-229E spike peptides, taken after COVID-19 vaccination. These receptors all come from a human donor who received a COVID-19 vaccine.

The chain is built from TRBV6-5 and TRBJ1-3; D may be TRBD1 (5 bases). There are 15 residues in the CDR3. V shed 6 bases and J shed 0 bases, with 12 bases lying between them. CDR1 and CDR2 from the germline V gene are MNHEY and SVGAGI. The CDR3 region is CASRLDSRSGNTIYF. In DNA form, the CDR3 reads TGTGCCAGCAGGCTAGACAGTCGCTCTGGAAACACCATATATTTT.

This clone was picked up one time. The J gene is TRBJ2-7, the V gene TRBV5-6, with 7 bases that match TRBD1. The CDR3 has 15 residues. The V gene end was trimmed by 4 bases and the J gene end by 0 bases; junction bases not matched to a gene: 7. Germline V lookup: CDR1 SGHDT, CDR2 YYEEEE. The CDR3 DNA reads as TGTGCCAGCAGCCCCCCGACAGGGAGCTCCTACGAGCAGTACTTC. Residues: CASSPPTGSSYEQYF.

The chain combines TRBV18 with TRBJ2-1; 7 nucleotides align to TRBD2. This CDR3 region has 14 residues. The junction had 4 bases not matched to a gene; V was cut back by 1 base and J by 7 bases. Germline V gene data show CDR1 as KGHSH and CDR2 as LQKENI. The CDR3 DNA is TGTGCCAGCTCACCACAGAGCGGGGATAATGAGCAGTTCTTC. It codes for CASSPQSGDNEQFF.